The 5 T cell receptor beta chains in this list originate from one sample, sequenced in a study of control samples from healthy donors and cancer patients. The method was immunoSEQ multiplex PCR; TCRdb's version includes in-frame clones alone and lacks a portion of them. Of some 140,000 clones in the sample, approximately 86% were seen once. The sequenced sample consisted of blood. Receptor source: a woman under 40 in good health.

The chain recombines TRBV6-6 with TRBJ2-1; the D is unclear. The CDR3 spans 11 residues. The germline CDR1 and CDR2 sequences are MNHNY and SVGAGI (reference sequence). V was pared by 9 bases and J by 4 bases, with 7 bases between. The DNA of the CDR3 is TGTGCCAGTGAGCAATACAATGAGCAGTTCTTC. Translating gives CASEQYNEQFF.

The chain is built from TRBV14 and TRBJ1-4, with D unclear. The V gene lost 1 base and the J gene lost 8 bases, with 11 bases spanning the gap. The CDR3 runs to 14 residues. Germline CDR1 and CDR2: SGHDN and FVKESK. The CDR3 DNA reads as TGTGCCAGCAGCCAAGGAGGCCGGGTCGAAAAACTGTTTTTT. This gives the protein CASSQGGRVEKLFF.

The V call is TRBV10-3, the J call TRBJ2-6; 9 bases map to TRBD1. Looked up from germline, CDR1 is ENHRY and CDR2 is SYGVKD. The junction had 9 bases not matched to a gene; V was cut back by 6 bases and J by 3 bases. The CDR3 length is 17 residues. The DNA of the CDR3 is TGTGCCATCAGACCGGGACAGGGTGACTTTGGGGCCAACGTCCTGACTTTC. Encoded protein: CAIRPGQGDFGANVLTF.

This chain joins TRBV5-1 and TRBJ1-1; D gene unclear. Per germline, CDR1 SGHRS and CDR2 YFSETQ. Between the trimmed V and J ends, which lost 2 bases and 5 bases, there was a span of 13 bases. This CDR3 contains 14 residues. The CDR3 loop reads CASSFLAGRTEAFF. The CDR3 nucleotides are TGCGCCAGCAGCTTCCTCGCGGGCCGGACTGAAGCTTTCTTT.

The chain employs TRBV19 and TRBJ1-1, with TRBD1 as a possible D gene (5 bases). The V end was cut by 4 bases, the J end by 3 bases, with 12 bases between. Looked up from germline, CDR1 is LNHDA and CDR2 is SQIVND (reference sequence). The CDR3 has 14 residues. The CDR3 loop reads CASSKTGSDTEAFF. In DNA, the CDR3 is TGTGCCAGTAGTAAAACAGGTTCTGACACTGAAGCTTTCTTT.